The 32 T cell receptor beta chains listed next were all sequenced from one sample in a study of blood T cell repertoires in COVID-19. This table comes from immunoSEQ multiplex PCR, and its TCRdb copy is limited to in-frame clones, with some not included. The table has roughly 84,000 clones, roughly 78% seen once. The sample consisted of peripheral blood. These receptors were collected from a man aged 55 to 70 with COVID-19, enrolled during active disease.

For the CDR3, the DNA is TGTGCCAGCTCACTTAGCGGGAGCTACAATGAGCAGTTCTTC. Translated, it gives CASSLSGSYNEQFF. V usage is TRBV18 and J usage is TRBJ2-1; 9 bases align to TRBD2. Germline CDR1 reads KGHSH; CDR2 reads LQKENI. J lost 3 bases, V lost 4 bases, and 1 base had no gene match. The CDR3 contains 14 residues.

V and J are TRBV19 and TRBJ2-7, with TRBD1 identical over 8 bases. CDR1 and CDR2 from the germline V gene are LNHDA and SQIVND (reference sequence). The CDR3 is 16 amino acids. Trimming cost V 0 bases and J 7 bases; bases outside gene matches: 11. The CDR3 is CASSIDRHQGAKEQYF. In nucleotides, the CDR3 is TGTGCCAGTAGTATAGACCGACATCAGGGGGCGAAGGAGCAGTACTTC.

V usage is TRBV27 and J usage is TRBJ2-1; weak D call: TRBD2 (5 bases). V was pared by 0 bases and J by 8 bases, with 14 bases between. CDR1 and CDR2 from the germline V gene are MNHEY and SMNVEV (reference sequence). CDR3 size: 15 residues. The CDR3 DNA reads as TGTGCCAGCAGTTTATCCGGACTTACGCGGGATGAGCAGTTCTTC. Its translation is CASSLSGLTRDEQFF.

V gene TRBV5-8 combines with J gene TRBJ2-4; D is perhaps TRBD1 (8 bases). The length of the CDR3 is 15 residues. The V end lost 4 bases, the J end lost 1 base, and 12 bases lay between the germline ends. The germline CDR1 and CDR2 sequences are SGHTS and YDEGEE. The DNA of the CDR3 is TGTGCCAGCAGCGCGGGGGACAGGGCCAAAAACATTCAGTACTTC. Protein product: CASSAGDRAKNIQYF.

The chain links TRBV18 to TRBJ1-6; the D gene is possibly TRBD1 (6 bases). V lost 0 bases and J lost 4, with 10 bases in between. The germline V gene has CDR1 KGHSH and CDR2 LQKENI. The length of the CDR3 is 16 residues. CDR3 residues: CASSPPSRGYNSPLHF. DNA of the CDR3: TGTGCCAGCTCACCACCGAGCAGGGGTTATAATTCACCCCTCCACTTT.

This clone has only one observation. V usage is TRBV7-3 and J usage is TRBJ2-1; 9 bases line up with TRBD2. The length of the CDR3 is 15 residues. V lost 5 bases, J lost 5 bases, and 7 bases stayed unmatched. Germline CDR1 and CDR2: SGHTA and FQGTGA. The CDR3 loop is CASSQKTSGDNEQFF. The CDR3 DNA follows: TGTGCCAGCAGCCAAAAGACTAGCGGTGACAATGAGCAGTTCTTC.

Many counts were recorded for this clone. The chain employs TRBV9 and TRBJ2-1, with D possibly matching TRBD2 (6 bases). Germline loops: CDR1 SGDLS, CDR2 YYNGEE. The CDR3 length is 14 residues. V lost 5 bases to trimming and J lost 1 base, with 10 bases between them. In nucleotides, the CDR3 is TGTGCCAGCAGTTCGGAGGGTTCCTACAATGAGCAGTTCTTC. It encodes CASSSEGSYNEQFF.

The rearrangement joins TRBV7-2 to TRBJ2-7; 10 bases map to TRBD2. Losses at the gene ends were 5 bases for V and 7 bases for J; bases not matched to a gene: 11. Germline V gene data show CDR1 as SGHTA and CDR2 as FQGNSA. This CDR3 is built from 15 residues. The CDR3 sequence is CASSTAGGAIKEQYF. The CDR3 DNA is TGTGCCAGCAGCACAGCGGGAGGGGCAATCAAGGAGCAGTACTTC. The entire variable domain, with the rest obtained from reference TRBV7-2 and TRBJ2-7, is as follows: GAGVSQSPSNKVTEKGKDVELRCDPISGHTALYWYRQSLGQGLEFLIYFQGNSAPDKSGLPSDRFSAERTGGSVSTLTIQRTQQEDSAVYLCASSTAGGAIKEQYFGPGTRLTVT.

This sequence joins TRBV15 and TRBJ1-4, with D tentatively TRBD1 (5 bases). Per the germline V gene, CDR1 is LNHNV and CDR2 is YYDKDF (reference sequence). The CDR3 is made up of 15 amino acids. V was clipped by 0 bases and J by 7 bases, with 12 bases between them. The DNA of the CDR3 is TGTGCCACCAGCAGAGAGTGGGATCAGGGTGAAAAACTGTTTTTT. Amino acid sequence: CATSREWDQGEKLFF.

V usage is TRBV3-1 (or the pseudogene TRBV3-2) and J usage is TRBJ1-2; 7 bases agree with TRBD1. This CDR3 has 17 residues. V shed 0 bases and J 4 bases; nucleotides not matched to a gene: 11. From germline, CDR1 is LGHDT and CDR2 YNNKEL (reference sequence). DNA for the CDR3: TGTGCCAGCAGCCAAGAAGATCGGTACAGGGGTGCCTATGGCTACACCTTC. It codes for CASSQEDRYRGAYGYTF.

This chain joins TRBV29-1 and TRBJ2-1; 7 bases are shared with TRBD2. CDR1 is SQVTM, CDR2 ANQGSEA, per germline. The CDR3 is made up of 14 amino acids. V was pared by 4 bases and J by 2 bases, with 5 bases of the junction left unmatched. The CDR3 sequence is CSVVSGVTYNEQFF. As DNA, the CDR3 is TGCAGCGTTGTAAGCGGGGTTACCTACAATGAGCAGTTCTTC.

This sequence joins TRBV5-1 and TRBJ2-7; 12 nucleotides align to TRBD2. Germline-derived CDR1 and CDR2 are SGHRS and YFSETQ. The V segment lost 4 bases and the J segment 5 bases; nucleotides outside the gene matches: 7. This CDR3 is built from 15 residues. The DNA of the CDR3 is TGCGCCAGCAGCCCCTCTAGCGGGGGGGCCGACGAGCAGTACTTC. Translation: CASSPSSGGADEQYF.

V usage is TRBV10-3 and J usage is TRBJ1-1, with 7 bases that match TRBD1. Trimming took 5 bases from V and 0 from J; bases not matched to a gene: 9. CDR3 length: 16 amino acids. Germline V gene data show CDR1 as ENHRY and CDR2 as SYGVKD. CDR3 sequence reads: CAISKIDRDMNTEAFF. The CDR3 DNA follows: TGTGCCATCAGTAAGATTGACAGGGACATGAACACTGAAGCTTTCTTT.

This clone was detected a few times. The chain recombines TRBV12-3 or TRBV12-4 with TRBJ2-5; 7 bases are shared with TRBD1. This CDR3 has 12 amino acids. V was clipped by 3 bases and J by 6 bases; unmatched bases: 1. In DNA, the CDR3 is TGTGCCAGCAGTTTCAGGGGGAAGACCCAGTACTTC. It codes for CASSFRGKTQYF.

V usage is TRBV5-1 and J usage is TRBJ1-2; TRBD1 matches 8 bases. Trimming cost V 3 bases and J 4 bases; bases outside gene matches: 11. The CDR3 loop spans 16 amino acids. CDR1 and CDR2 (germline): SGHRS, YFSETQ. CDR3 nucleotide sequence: TGCGCCAGCAGCTCCCAAACAGGGGGATCCCTCTATGGCTACACCTTC. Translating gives CASSSQTGGSLYGYTF.

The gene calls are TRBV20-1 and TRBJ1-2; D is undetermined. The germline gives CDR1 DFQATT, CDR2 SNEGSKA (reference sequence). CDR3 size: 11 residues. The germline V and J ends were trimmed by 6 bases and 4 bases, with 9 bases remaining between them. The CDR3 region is CSAKGAYGYTF. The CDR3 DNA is TGCAGTGCGAAAGGAGCCTATGGCTACACCTTC.

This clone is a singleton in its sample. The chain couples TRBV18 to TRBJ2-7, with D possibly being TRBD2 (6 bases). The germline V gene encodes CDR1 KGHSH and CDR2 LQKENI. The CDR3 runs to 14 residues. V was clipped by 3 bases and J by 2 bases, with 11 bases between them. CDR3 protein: CASSPGTPTYEQYF. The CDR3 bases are TGTGCCAGCTCACCTGGGACTCCAACCTACGAGCAGTACTTC.

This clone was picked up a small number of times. CDR3 loop: CASSGGHAANTEAFF. The CDR3 DNA is TGCGCCAGCAGCGGGGGACACGCGGCGAACACTGAAGCTTTCTTT. The rearrangement links TRBV5-1 to TRBJ1-1; the D gene is possibly TRBD1 (6 bases). Germline lookup yields CDR1 SGHRS and CDR2 YFSETQ. Trimming left V 4 bases short and J 1 base short, with 14 bases between. This CDR3 region has 15 residues.

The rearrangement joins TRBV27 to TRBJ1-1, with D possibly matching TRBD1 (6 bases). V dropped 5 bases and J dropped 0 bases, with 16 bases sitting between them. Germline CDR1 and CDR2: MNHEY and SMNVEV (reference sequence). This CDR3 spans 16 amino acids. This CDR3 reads CASSRDRGALNTEAFF. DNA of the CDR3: TGTGCCAGCAGTCGCGATCGGGGGGCGTTGAACACTGAAGCTTTCTTT.

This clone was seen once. CDR3 sequence (DNA): TGTGCCAGCAGCCAAGCAGGTTCGGACACAGATACGCAGTATTTT. This codes for CASSQAGSDTDTQYF. V gene TRBV3-1 (or the pseudogene TRBV3-2) combines with J gene TRBJ2-3; D call uncertain. In germline, CDR1 is LGHDT, CDR2 YNNKEL (reference sequence). The CDR3 consists of 15 residues. V dropped 1 base and J dropped 2 bases, with 10 bases sitting between them.

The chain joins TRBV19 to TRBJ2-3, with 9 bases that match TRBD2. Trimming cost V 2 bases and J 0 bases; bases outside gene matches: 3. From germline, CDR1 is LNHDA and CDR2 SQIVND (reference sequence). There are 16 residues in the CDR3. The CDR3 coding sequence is TGTGCCAGTAGTATACTAGCGGGGATTAGCACAGATACGCAGTATTTT. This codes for CASSILAGISTDTQYF.

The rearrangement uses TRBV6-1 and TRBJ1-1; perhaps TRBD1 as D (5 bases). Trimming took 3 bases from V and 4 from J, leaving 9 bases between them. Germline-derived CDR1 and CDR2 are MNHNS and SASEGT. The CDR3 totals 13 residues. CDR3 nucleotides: TGTGCCAGCAGTGATCAGGGAAGCACTGAAGCTTTCTTT. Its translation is CASSDQGSTEAFF.

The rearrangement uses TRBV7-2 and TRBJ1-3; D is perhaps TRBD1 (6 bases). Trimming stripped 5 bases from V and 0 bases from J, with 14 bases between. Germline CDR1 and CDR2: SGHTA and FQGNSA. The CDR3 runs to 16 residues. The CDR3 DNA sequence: TGTGCCAGCAGCCTCGCGGGGGCTATCTCTGGAAACACCATATATTTT. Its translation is CASSLAGAISGNTIYF.

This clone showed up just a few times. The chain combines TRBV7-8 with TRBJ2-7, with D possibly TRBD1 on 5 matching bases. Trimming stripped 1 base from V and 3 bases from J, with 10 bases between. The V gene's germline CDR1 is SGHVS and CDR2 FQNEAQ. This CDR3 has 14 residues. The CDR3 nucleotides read TGTGCCAGCAGCTTAGATGGGGCGCTCTACGAGCAGTACTTC. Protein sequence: CASSLDGALYEQYF.

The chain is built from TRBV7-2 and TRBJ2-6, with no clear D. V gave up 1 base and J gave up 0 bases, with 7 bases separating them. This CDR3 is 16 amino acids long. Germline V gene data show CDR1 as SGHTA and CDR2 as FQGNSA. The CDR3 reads CASSLGPTSGANVLTF. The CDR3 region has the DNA TGTGCCAGCAGCTTAGGGCCCACCTCTGGGGCCAACGTCCTGACTTTC.

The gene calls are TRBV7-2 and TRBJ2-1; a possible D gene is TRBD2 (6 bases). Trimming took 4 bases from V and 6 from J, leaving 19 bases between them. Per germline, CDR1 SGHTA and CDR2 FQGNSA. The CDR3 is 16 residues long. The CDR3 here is CASSSSIGGTGNEQFF. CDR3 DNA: TGTGCCAGCAGCTCCAGCATTGGGGGGACGGGCAATGAGCAGTTCTTC.

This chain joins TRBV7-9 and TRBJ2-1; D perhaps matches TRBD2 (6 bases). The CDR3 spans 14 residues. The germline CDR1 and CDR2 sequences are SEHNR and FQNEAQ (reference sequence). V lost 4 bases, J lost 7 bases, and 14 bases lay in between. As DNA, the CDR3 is TGTGCCAGCAGCTCGGGACTTAGGCGGAATGAGCAGTTCTTC. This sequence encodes CASSSGLRRNEQFF.

CDR3 coding DNA: TGTGCCAGCAGTCCAAGTAGAACAGATACGCAGTATTTT. Translated: CASSPSRTDTQYF. This chain links TRBV12-3 or TRBV12-4 with TRBJ2-3; the D is unclear. The V gene lost 5 bases and the J gene lost 3 bases, with 9 bases spanning the gap. The CDR3 extends over 13 amino acids.

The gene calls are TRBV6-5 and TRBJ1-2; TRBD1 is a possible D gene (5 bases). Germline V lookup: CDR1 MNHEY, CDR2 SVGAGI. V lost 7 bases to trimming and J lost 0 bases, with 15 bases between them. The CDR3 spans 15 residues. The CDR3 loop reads CASIGRAPSNYGYTF. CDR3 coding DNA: TGTGCCAGCATAGGCAGGGCACCGTCTAACTATGGCTACACCTTC.

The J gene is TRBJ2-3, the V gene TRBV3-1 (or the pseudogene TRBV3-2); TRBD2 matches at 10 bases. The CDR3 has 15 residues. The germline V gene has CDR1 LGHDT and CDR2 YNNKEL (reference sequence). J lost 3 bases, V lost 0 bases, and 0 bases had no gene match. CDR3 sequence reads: CASSQEGLATDTQYF. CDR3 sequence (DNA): TGTGCCAGCAGCCAAGAGGGACTAGCGACAGATACGCAGTATTTT.

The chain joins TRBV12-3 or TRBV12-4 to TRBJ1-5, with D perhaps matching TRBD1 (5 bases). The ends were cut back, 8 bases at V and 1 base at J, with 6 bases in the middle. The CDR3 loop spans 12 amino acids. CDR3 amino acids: CASGGSNQPQHF. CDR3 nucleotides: TGTGCCAGCGGGGGGAGCAATCAGCCCCAGCATTTT.

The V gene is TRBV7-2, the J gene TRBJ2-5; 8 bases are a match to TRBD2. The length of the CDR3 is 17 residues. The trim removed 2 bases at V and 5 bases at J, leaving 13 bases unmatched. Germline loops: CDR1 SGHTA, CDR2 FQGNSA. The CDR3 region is CASSLSFSGKSRETQYF. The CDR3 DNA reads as TGTGCCAGCAGCTTATCGTTTAGCGGGAAGAGTAGGGAGACCCAGTACTTC.